This passage covers 7 T cell receptor beta chains from one sample sequenced in a study of early T cells in non-severe SARS-CoV-2 infection. TCRdb processed the 5' RACE reads anew with MiXCR; each CDR3 protein has one entry. Found here are more than 25,000 distinct CDR3 sequences, less than 7.5% of them singletons; the top ten hold roughly 5.7%. The sequenced material came from whole blood. The receptors originated from an adult who was a healthcare worker with PCR-confirmed SARS-CoV-2 infection or an uninfected control (not recorded which).

In this sample, this clonotype turned up many times. The chain is built from TRBV7-2 and TRBJ1-3, with D hard to call. CDR3 size: 14 residues. V lost 5 bases to trimming and J lost 0 bases, with 8 bases between them. CDR1 and CDR2 (germline): SGHTA, FQGNSA. The CDR3 loop reads CASSRGSSGNTIYF. In DNA, the CDR3 is TGTGCCAGCAGCCGAGGGTCCTCTGGAAACACCATATATTTT.

This chain links TRBV7-8 with TRBJ2-2; D gene unclear. The CDR3 loop spans 11 amino acids. Germline values: CDR1 SGHVS, CDR2 FQNEAQ. Trimming took off 6 bases at V and 7 bases at J, with 6 bases between the two ends. CDR3 sequence reads: CASSGLGELFF. CDR3 coding DNA: TGTGCCAGCAGTGGCCTCGGGGAGCTGTTTTTT.

The J gene is TRBJ1-4, the V gene TRBV9; D may be TRBD1 (6 bases). The CDR3 totals 14 residues. V was pared by 9 bases and J by 3 bases, with 15 bases between. CDR1 and CDR2 from the germline V gene are SGDLS and YYNGEE. CDR3 DNA: TGTGCCAACCCCCCGGGACACCCTAATGAAAAACTGTTTTTT. Translating gives CANPPGHPNEKLFF. The full variable domain, in which reference TRBV9 and TRBJ1-4 provide the parts outside the CDR3, is DSGVTQTPKHLITATGQRVTLRCSPRSGDLSVYWYQQSLDQGLQFLIQYYNGEERAKGNILERFSAQQFPDLHSELNLSSLELGDSALYFCANPPGHPNEKLFFGSGTQLSVL.

This clonotype was counted many times. The chain has TRBV18 and TRBJ1-6; D gene unclear. Deletions cut 2 bases from V and 7 bases from J, with 12 bases between. Germline V gene data show CDR1 as KGHSH and CDR2 as LQKENI. The CDR3 contains 15 residues. The CDR3 sequence: CASSPTAARNSPLHF. In DNA, the CDR3 is TGTGCCAGCTCACCAACGGCCGCGCGAAATTCACCCCTCCACTTT.

This clonotype was seen ten or more times. The V call is TRBV28, the J call TRBJ1-1, with no clear D. The CDR3 totals 13 residues. Germline V lookup: CDR1 MDHEN, CDR2 SYDVKM. With 4 bases removed from V and 5 bases from J, the gap between germline ends came to 11 bases. The CDR3 region is CASSSSAVTEAFF. The CDR3 bases are TGTGCCAGCAGTTCGTCGGCCGTGACTGAAGCTTTCTTT. The variable domain in full, completed from reference TRBV28 and TRBJ1-1, reads DVKVTQSSRYLVKRTGEKVFLECVQDMDHENMFWYRQDPGLGLRLIYFSYDVKMKEKGDIPEGYSVSREKKERFSLILESASTNQTSMYLCASSSSAVTEAFFGQGTRLTVV.

This clonotype has a count of ten or more. The DNA for the CDR3 is TGTGCCAGCAGCACCCGGACAGGGGGTATCACCTACGAGCAGTACTTC. Its protein is CASSTRTGGITYEQYF. This sequence joins TRBV7-9 and TRBJ2-7; 10 nucleotides line up with TRBD1. CDR1 is SEHNR, CDR2 FQNEAQ, per germline (reference sequence). V was pared by 5 bases and J by 2 bases, with 9 bases of the junction left unmatched. The CDR3 is made up of 16 amino acids. The complete variable domain, with remaining parts taken from reference TRBV7-9 and TRBJ2-7, reads DTGVSQNPRHKITKRGQNVTFRCDPISEHNRLYWYRQTLGQGPEFLTYFQNEAQLEKSRLLSDRFSAERPKGSFSTLEIQRTEQGDSAMYLCASSTRTGGITYEQYFGPGTRLTVT.

This clonotype was recorded at least ten times. The genes are TRBV13 and TRBJ2-5; TRBD1 agrees at 7 bases. The CDR3 sequence is 15 residues long. CDR1 PRHDT and CDR2 FYEKMQ come from the germline V gene (reference sequence). Germline trimming cut 0 bases from V and 2 bases from J; bases unmatched to any gene: 3. CDR3: CASSLGRGQQETQYF. In DNA, the CDR3 is TGTGCCAGCAGCTTAGGCCGGGGACAGCAAGAGACCCAGTACTTC.